This T cell receptor beta chain was sequenced for a study of response to subunit inactivated influenza vaccine. Study results and caveats: Authors suggested each seasonal flu vaccination may recruit only limited numbers of new T cells.

As to this clonotype: Its antigen is unidentified.

Germline loops: CDR1 SGHRS, CDR2 YFSETQ. Trimming removed 4 bases from V and 8 bases from J; junction bases left unmatched: 6. The CDR3 length is 13 residues. One entry per CDR3 protein, called by TCRdb with MiXCR from the RT-PCR reads. The table shows about 700,000 distinct CDR3 sequences, with around 15% occurring only once. The sample was PBMCs from blood, taken 14 to 15 days before vaccination. The chain joins TRBV5-1 to TRBJ2-4; 7 positions agree with TRBD1. The TCR was taken from a man aged 50 to 60 who received an inactivated influenza vaccine. The CDR3 region is CASSPDRVDIQYF. In DNA form, the CDR3 reads TGCGCCAGCAGCCCAGACAGGGTGGACATTCAGTACTTC.